This T cell receptor beta chain is from a study of T-cell reconstitution after alpha-beta-depleted transplantation in children (dated by TCRdb to the mid-2010s). The study in broad terms: The study quantitatively tracked T-cell immune reconstitution after TCRalphabeta/CD19-depleted allogeneic hematopoietic cell transplantation in children using TCR repertoire profiling.

Beyond this particular receptor, the publication reports: The apparently early alphabetaT-cell count recovery about two months after transplant was reportedly dependent on only several hundred rapidly expanded clones derived from non-depleted graft cells. The high TCRbeta diversity at day 60 in some patients was ascribed to recipient T cells and intrathymic progenitors that had survived conditioning. Over the following months the frequencies of hyperexpanded clones went down, and after one year T-cell counts and TCRbeta diversity were mostly credited to newly produced T cells.

This clonotype was picked up a small number of times. Its antigen is not yet known. One base away there is no much larger clone; base qualities are not given. Read against the paper, the sample's treatment or condition label means: allogeneic hematopoietic cell transplantation with graft depleted of TCRalphabeta T cells and CD19 B cells. The children who served as transplant recipients had been given grafts of TCRalphabeta/CD19-depleted allogeneic hematopoietic cells. V loses 0 bases, J loses 5 bases, and the germline ends lie 11 bases apart. The CDR3 measures 15 amino acids from cysteine to phenylalanine. Kept here is only the CDR3 DNA, which spans 45 bases and is read in frame from base 1. The germline V gene encodes CDR1 SGHVS and CDR2 FNYEAQ. The library was obtained by PCR. TCRdb lists the instrument as Illumina HiSeq 2500. TCR libraries were prepared with molecular barcoding, using unique molecular identifiers to normalize TCRbeta repertoire quantification. The raw public reads went through TCRdb reprocessing: fastp at Q25, MiXCR clone calling, in-frame beta chains kept. CDR3 protein duplicates are merged, each entry listing the most common genes and DNA. Within this sample are about 980,000 distinct CDR3 sequences, with under 30% of them counted one time only. The ten largest clones add up to roughly 27% of the sample.

Sample: PBMCs, mostly from graft donor cells, taken 360 days after TCRalphabeta/CD19-depleted stem cell transplant. The sequence joins TRBV7-6 to TRBJ2-1, with the D gene tentatively TRBD1 or TRBD2, based on 6 matching bases in each. The sequence was obtained from a boy in the first two years of life who had a stem cell transplant for SCID, so the T cells may come from the graft donor. The bases read TGTGCCAGCAGCTTAGCGGGGGGCCGGGACAATGAGCAGTTCTTC. Its product reads: CASSLAGGRDNEQFF.